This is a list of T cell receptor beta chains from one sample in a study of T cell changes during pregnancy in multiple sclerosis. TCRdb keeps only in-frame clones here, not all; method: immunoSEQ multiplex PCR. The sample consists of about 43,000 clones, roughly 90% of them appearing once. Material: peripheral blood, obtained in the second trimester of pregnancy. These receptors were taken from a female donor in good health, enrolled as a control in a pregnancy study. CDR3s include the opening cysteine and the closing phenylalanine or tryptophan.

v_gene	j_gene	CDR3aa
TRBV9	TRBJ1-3	CASSVGGQPGNTIYF
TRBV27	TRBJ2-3	CASSLLAGGPPDTQYF
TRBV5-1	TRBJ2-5	CASSLGGRAGETQYF
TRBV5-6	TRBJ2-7	CASSREGNEQYF
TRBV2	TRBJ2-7	CASTPKWAQGGEQYF
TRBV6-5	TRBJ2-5	CASSYGLNEETQYF
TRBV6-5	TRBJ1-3	CASRRDSTSGNTIYF
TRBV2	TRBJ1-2	CASRPRTGEVWGYTF
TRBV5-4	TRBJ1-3	CASSLRVPGGNTIYF
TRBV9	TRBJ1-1	CASSVGGRVDYTEAFF
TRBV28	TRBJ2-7	CASSSRYEQYF
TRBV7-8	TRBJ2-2	CASSLAGGTNTGELFF
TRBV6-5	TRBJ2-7	CASTSWTGMAREQYF
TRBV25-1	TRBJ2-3	CASREGAPGTDTQYF
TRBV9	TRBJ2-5	CASSVGGLQETQYF
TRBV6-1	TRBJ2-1	CASSATSGRRQFF
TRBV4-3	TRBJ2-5	CASSQDGGKETQYF
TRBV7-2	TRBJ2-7	CASSFGTGRYEQYF
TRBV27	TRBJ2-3	CASSPSAGGITDTQYF
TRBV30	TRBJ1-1	CAWTQGTGRTEAFF
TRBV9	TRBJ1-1	CASSVVSGHLEAFF
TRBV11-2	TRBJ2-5	CASSVGGGRETQYF
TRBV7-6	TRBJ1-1	CASSLDGGRTEAFF
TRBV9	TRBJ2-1	CASSFTSGRANEQFF
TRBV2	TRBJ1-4	CASRTDRGGEKLFF
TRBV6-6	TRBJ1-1	CASSQIAGNTEAFF
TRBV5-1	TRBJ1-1	CASSPEGGAAEAFF
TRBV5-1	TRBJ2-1	CASSLGGTGGTNEQFF
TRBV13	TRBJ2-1	CASSPWKGLGEQFF
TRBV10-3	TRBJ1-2	CAISGGTGGNYGYTF
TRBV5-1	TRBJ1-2	CASTWTATNYGYTF
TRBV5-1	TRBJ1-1	CASSFGTGKGTEAFF
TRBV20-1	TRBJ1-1	CSAGNTEAFF
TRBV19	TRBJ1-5	CASSISKASNQPQHF
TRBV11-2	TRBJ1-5	CASSLGGTGNQPQHF
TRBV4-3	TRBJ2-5	CASSQDSLFGETQYF
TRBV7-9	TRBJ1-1	CASSLPVMNTEAFF
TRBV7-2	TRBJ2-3	CASSLLAGGPVDTQYF
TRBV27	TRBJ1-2	CASSGLGADYGYTF
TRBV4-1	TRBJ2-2	CASSQVRAANTGELFF
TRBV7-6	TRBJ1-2	CASSYKDSYNYGYTF
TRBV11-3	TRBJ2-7	CASSDLAGYSYEQYF
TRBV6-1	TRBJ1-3	CASSVDRLSSGNTIYF
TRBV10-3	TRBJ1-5	CAISESRDQPQHF
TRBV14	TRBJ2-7	CASSQETGTGGYEQYF
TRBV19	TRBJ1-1	CASSMFSGQGARNTEAFF
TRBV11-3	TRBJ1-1	CASSLGGGNTEAFF
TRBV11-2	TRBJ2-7	CASSLGAGRIYEQYF
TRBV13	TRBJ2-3	CASSPRQGWGLADTQYF
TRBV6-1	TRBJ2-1	CASSEVNRGPYNEQFF
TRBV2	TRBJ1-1	CASSDTKSGEAFF
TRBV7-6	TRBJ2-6	CASSSGTVISGANVLTF